The 4 T cell receptor beta chains in this list originate from one sample, sequenced in a study of breast tumors, draining lymph nodes, adjacent tissues (dated by TCRdb to the mid-2010s). Libraries were built with multiplex PCR. TCRdb records Illumina HiSeq 2000 as the sequencer. The public reads were reanalyzed by TCRdb: fastp trimming at Q25, MiXCR alignment, in-frame beta chains only. For every CDR3 protein sequence, its rows merge into one entry that carries the most common genes and DNA. Across this sample there are roughly 260,000 distinct CDR3 sequences, with around 30% seen only once. The leading ten clones occupy 0.85% to 1.2% of the sample. The axillary draining lymph nodes of breast cancer patients were the source of the lymph node samples. Input material: axillary lymph node tissue. Every receptor here comes from a female donor with breast cancer. Some clones in this sample may be carry-over from other donors' samples.

Notes on this clonotype: One base away lies a much larger clone, so this may be a sequencing read error. The chain couples TRBV9 to TRBJ2-3; 9 bases map to TRBD1. The DNA end lines up better with TRBJ1-5; the J call may be wrong. Germline CDR1 is SGDLS and CDR2 is YYNGEE. This CDR3 contains 16 residues. The CDR3 loop is CASSLGTGPLTDTQHF. The CDR3 DNA is TGTGCCAGCAGTTTAGGGACAGGGCCCCTCACAGATACGCAGCATTTT.

This clonotype has a count of ten or more. The rearrangement links TRBV5-6 to TRBJ1-3, with 10 bases that match TRBD1. Germline V gives CDR1 SGHDT, CDR2 YYEEEE. The CDR3 is 17 amino acids. J gave up 2 bases and V 4 bases, and 9 bases lay outside the gene matches. The DNA for the CDR3 is TGTGCCAGCAGCCCCACGGACAGGGGGAAGACTGGAAACACCATATATTTT. The encoded protein is CASSPTDRGKTGNTIYF.

In its sample, this clonotype was seen many times. This chain connects TRBV7-2 to TRBJ1-5; tentatively, D is TRBD1 (6 bases). Germline CDR1 is SGHTA and CDR2 is FQGNSA. The CDR3 consists of 14 residues. Trimming removed 5 bases at V and 2 bases at J, with 10 bases between. The CDR3 here is CASSRNRGNQPQHF. The CDR3, as DNA: TGTGCCAGCAGCCGAAACAGGGGCAATCAGCCCCAGCATTTT.

Concerning this clonotype itself: A read error may explain this, as a much larger clone is one base away. The chain joins TRBV5-1 to TRBJ2-5; D unclear. Germline V gives CDR1 SGHRS, CDR2 YFSETQ. V lost 0 bases to trimming and J lost 2 bases, with 8 bases between them. The CDR3 length is 14 residues. The CDR3 nucleotides read TGCGCCAGCAGCTTGGTCGACCCTCAAGAGACCCAGTACTTC. Translation gives CASSLVDPQETQYF. Full variable domain (missing parts from reference TRBV5-1 and TRBJ2-5): KAGVTQTPRYLIKTRGQQVTLSCSPISGHRSVSWYQQTPGQGLQFLFEYFSETQRNKGNFPGRFSGRQFSNSRSEMNVSTLELGDSALYLCASSLVDPQETQYFGPGTRLLVL.